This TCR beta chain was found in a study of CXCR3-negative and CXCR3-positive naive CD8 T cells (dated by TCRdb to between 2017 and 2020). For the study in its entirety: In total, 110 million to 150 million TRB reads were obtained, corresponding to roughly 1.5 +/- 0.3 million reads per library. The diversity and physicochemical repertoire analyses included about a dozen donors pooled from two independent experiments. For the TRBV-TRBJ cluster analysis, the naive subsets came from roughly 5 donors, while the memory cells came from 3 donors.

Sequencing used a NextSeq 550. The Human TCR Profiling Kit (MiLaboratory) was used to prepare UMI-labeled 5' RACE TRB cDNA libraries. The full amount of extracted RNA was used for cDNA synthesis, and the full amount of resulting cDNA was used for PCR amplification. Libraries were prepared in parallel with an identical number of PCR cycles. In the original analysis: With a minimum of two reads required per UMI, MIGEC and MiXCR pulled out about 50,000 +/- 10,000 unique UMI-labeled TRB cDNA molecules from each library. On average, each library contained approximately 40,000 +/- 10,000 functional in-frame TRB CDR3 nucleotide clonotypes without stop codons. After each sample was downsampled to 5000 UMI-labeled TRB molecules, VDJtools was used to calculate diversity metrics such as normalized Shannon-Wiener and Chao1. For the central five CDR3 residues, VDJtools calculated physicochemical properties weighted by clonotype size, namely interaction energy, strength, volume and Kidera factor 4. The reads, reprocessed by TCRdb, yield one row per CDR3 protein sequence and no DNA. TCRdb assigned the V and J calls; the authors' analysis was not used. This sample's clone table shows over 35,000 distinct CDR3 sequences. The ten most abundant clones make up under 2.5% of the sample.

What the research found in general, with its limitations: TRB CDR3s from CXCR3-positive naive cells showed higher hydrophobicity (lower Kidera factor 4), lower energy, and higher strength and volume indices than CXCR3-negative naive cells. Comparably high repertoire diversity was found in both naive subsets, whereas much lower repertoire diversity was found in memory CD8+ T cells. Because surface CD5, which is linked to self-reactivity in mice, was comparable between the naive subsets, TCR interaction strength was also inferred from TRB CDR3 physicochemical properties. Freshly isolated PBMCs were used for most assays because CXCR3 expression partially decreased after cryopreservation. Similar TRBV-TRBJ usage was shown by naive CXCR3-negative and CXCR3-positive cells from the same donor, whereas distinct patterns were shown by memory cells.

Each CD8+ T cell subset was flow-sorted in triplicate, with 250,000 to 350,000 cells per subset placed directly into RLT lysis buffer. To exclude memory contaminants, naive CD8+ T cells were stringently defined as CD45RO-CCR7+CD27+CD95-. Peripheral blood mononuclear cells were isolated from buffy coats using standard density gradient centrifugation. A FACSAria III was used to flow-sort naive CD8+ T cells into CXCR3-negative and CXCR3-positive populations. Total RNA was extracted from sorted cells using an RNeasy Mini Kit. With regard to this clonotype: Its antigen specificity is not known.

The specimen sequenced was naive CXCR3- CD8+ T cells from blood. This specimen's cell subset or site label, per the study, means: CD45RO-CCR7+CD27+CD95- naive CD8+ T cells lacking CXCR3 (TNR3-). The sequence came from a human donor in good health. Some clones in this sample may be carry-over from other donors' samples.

The CDR3 region: CASSVARTGNTIYF. The chain couples TRBV9 to TRBJ1-3. The germline V gene supplies CDR1 SGDLS and CDR2 YYNGEE. CDR3 length: 14 amino acids, cysteine to phenylalanine. The DNA is unrecorded.